Below, 2 T cell receptor beta chains from the same sample are listed, as sequenced in a study of beta chain features in type 1 diabetes. Study-wide points: Shortening that was moderate but significant affected the TCRB CDR3s of Type 1 diabetes patients in all four CD4+ subsets.

These receptors lack a known antigen. Investigators reverse transcribed all isolated RNA, so they sequenced expressed TCRB transcripts. TCRdb keeps only in-frame clones here, not all; method: immunoSEQ multiplex PCR. The sample carries about 300,000 clones, 13% recorded once. The sequenced sample consisted of naive CD4+ T cells from blood. These receptors were collected from a young woman with type 1 diabetes.

The V and J genes are TRBV18 and TRBJ1-4, with 7 positions matching TRBD1. J gave up 8 bases and V 3 bases, and 6 bases lay outside the gene matches. Looked up from germline, CDR1 is KGHSH and CDR2 is LQKENI. The CDR3 is made up of 14 amino acids. The CDR3, as DNA: TGTGCCAGCTCACCCGGGACAGTGGTCGAAAAACTGTTTTTT. This translates into CASSPGTVVEKLFF.

This clone was observed a handful of times. The chain uses TRBV5-1 and TRBJ2-1; TRBD1 agrees at 7 bases. CDR1 and CDR2 (germline): SGHRS, YFSETQ. The CDR3 is made up of 11 amino acids. J was trimmed by 13 bases and V by 2 bases; bases with no gene match: 3. Written as DNA, the CDR3 is TGCGCCAGCAGCTTCGACAGGGATCAGTTCTTC. It translates to CASSFDRDQFF.